Only one count was recorded for the clone carrying this T cell receptor beta chain. The antigen remains unidentified. The data were taken from a study of tumor-infiltrating lymphocytes in primary liver carcinoma. Synthesis of TCR beta cDNA was carried out from 500 ng total RNA with a constant-region primer. Three nested multiplex PCR rounds, a slightly modified ARM-PCR, produced the libraries for TCR beta. Researchers ran the first two PCR rounds for ten to eleven cycles each with TRBV1-TRBV30 forward primers and a C-beta reverse primer. Each CDR3 protein is one row after TCRdb ran MiXCR on the multiplex PCR reads. Of 300,000 to 400,000 distinct CDR3 sequences in the sample, about 62% were seen once. Study conclusions and caveats: Against blood, tumors held a significantly higher top-250-clone fraction (p = 0.039).

CDR1 is SGHAT, CDR2 FQNNGV, per germline. Trimming stripped 9 bases from V and 3 bases from J, with 18 bases between. CDR3 size: 14 residues. Researchers drew blood RNA from unsorted whole blood and extracted germline DNA as well. The sequence came from a man aged 35-49 years with primary liver carcinoma and hepatitis B virus infection. The material sequenced was peripheral blood. V gene TRBV11-2 combines with J gene TRBJ2-7; tentative D call: TRBD2 (6 bases). Written as DNA, the CDR3 is TGTGCCAGTAGACTTTCTGGCGGGATCTACGAGCAGTACTTC. It encodes CASRLSGGIYEQYF.